The table lists the clone carrying this T cell receptor (beta chain) with a few counts. What it recognizes is unknown. The data stem from a study of T cells after yellow fever vaccination. Study observations and caveats: Reappearance after the booster was seen for most primary-vaccination clones, at 95% to 97% CD4 and about 90% CD8.

Conversion of TCR transcripts into cDNA relied on 5'RACE template switching, which added a universal primer site and UMIs. TCRdb called the 5' RACE reads again in MiXCR, with one record for every CDR3 protein. The sample has 610,000 or so distinct CDR3 sequences; 9% to 15% are singletons. Germline V gene data show CDR1 as SEHNR and CDR2 as FQNEAQ (reference sequence). The germline V and J ends were trimmed by 8 bases and 4 bases, with 12 bases remaining between them. This CDR3 contains 13 residues. The rearrangement links TRBV7-9 to TRBJ2-1, with D tentatively TRBD1 (6 bases). Here the sequenced sample was PBMCs, taken on the day of the yellow fever booster vaccination. This TCR came from a man aged 30-40 years who received the YFV17D yellow fever vaccine. Here the CDR3 DNA reads TGTGCCAGCGGATGGACAGTTTACAATGAGCAGTTCTTC. Translation: CASGWTVYNEQFF.